Below are 9 T cell receptor beta chains sequenced from a single sample in a study of cytomegalovirus exposure and HLA in healthy donors. PCR primers comprised 60 Vbeta and 13 Jbeta primers. Produced via immunoSEQ multiplex PCR; TCRdb's table is partial and in-frame only. The sample table includes some 70,000 clones. Sequenced: PBMCs. These receptors were taken from a female donor in good health and CMV-seropositive.

In the case of this clone: Other DNA sequences within the sample encode an identical CDR3. The chain has TRBV6-1 and TRBJ1-6; 10 nucleotides align to TRBD1. Germline trimming cut 8 bases from V and 6 bases from J; bases unmatched to any gene: 4. This CDR3 spans 14 amino acids. Germline V gene data show CDR1 as MNHNS and CDR2 as SASEGT. CDR3 region: CASLRDRGNSPLHF. For the CDR3, the DNA is TGTGCCAGCCTCCGGGACAGGGGTAATTCACCCCTCCACTTT.

The rearrangement joins TRBV7-2 to TRBJ2-1, with 11 bases fitting TRBD1. The germline CDR1 and CDR2 sequences are SGHTA and FQGNSA. J lost 5 bases, V lost 4 bases, and 4 bases had no gene match. This CDR3 spans 15 amino acids. CDR3 DNA sequence: TGTGCCAGCAGCTCACGGACAGGGGGCAACAATGAGCAGTTCTTC. The encoded protein is CASSSRTGGNNEQFF.

The chain employs TRBV7-3 and TRBJ2-7, with D possibly being TRBD2 (5 bases). The germline V and J ends were trimmed by 1 base and 5 bases, with 9 bases remaining between them. Germline CDR1 is SGHTA and CDR2 is FQGTGA. This CDR3 contains 13 residues. The CDR3 sequence is CASSLSRADEQYF. DNA for the CDR3: TGTGCCAGCAGCTTAAGCCGAGCGGACGAGCAGTACTTC.

The chain uses TRBV5-1 and TRBJ2-2; 9 nucleotides match TRBD1. V shed 3 bases and J 7 bases; nucleotides not matched to a gene: 7. This CDR3 has 15 amino acids. CDR1 and CDR2 from the germline V gene are SGHRS and YFSETQ. For the CDR3, the DNA is TGCGCCAGCAGCTCGCAAGGGACAGGGTTCGGGGAGCTGTTTTTT. Translating it yields CASSSQGTGFGELFF.

For this clone: Other DNA sequences of this sample code for an identical CDR3. This chain links TRBV6-5 with TRBJ2-7; 13 nucleotides line up with TRBD2. Germline V gives CDR1 MNHEY, CDR2 SVGAGI. V lost 6 bases, J lost 2 bases, and 4 bases stayed unmatched. This CDR3 contains 15 residues. In nucleotides, the CDR3 is TGTGCCAGCAGACCCGGGACTAGCGGGACCTACGAGCAGTACTTC. This gives the protein CASRPGTSGTYEQYF.

This chain links TRBV5-1 with TRBJ1-2, with 7 bases that match TRBD1. Germline-derived CDR1 and CDR2 are SGHRS and YFSETQ. CDR3 size: 15 residues. Losses at the gene ends were 4 bases for V and 4 bases for J; bases not matched to a gene: 10. The CDR3 loop reads CASSPSRDRVYGYTF. The CDR3 coding sequence is TGCGCCAGCAGCCCCTCCCGAGACAGGGTCTATGGCTACACCTTC.

The J gene is TRBJ2-1, the V gene TRBV7-2, with unresolved D. Germline lookup yields CDR1 SGHTA and CDR2 FQGNSA. The CDR3 is 17 amino acids. V lost 1 base and J 4 bases, leaving 17 bases between the germline ends. Here the CDR3 reads CASSLGLPSPIYNEQFF. The CDR3 bases are TGTGCCAGCAGCTTAGGACTCCCAAGCCCGATATACAATGAGCAGTTCTTC.

The chain couples TRBV19 to TRBJ1-1; 10 bases are a match to TRBD1. The V gene end was trimmed by 2 bases and the J gene end by 1 base; junction bases not matched to a gene: 4. This CDR3 region has 16 residues. In germline, CDR1 is LNHDA, CDR2 SQIVND (reference sequence). Written as DNA, the CDR3 is TGTGCCAGTAGTATAAGGGACAGGGGCCAGAACACTGAAGCTTTCTTT. It encodes CASSIRDRGQNTEAFF.

The V and J genes are TRBV13 and TRBJ2-7, with 9 positions matching TRBD2. Germline assignment: CDR1 PRHDT and CDR2 FYEKMQ (reference sequence). V lost 8 bases, J lost 7 bases, and 6 bases stayed unmatched. The CDR3 runs to 12 residues. In nucleotides, the CDR3 is TGTGCCAGCTCAGCGGGAGGTCGGGAGCAGTACTTC. Its protein is CASSAGGREQYF.